This TCR beta chain was found in a study of blood T cell repertoires in COVID-19. Overall study: Samples came from the United States, Italy and Spain, spanning acute and convalescent COVID-19.

Using immunoSEQ multiplex PCR, the repertoire was profiled, and TCRdb retains in-frame clones only, with some absent. Of a few hundred thousand clones listed, roughly 84% were seen once; the top ten hold 1.5% to 1.9%. The CDR3 contains 19 residues. The sequence came from a woman in her 40s who had recovered from COVID-19. Material: peripheral blood. This chain joins TRBV21-1 and TRBJ2-5; the DNA was not used to check the table's D call, TRBD2. TRBV21-1 is a recognized pseudogene. CDR3 loop: CASSKVGPSALRYQETQYF. In nucleotides, the CDR3 is TGTGCCAGCAGCAAAGTTGGACCTAGCGCGCTAAGGTACCAAGAGACCCAGTACTTC.